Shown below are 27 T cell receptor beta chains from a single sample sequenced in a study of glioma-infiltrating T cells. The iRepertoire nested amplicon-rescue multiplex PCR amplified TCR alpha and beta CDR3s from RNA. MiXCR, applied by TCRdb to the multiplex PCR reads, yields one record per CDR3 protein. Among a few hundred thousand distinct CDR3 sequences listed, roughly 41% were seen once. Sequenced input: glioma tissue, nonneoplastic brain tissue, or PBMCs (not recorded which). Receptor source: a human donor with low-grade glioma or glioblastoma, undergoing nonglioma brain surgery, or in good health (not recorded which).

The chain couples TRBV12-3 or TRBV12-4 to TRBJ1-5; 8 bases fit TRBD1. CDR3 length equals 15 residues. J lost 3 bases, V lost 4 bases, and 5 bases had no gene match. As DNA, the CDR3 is TGTGCCAGCAGTTCTGGACAGGGTCACAATCAGCCCCAGCATTTT. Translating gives CASSSGQGHNQPQHF.

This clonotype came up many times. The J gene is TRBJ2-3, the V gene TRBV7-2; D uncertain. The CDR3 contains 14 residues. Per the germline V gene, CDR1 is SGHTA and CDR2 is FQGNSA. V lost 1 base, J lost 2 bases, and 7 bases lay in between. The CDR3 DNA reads TGTGCCAGCAGCTTAGAGGTCTACACAGATACGCAGTATTTT. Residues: CASSLEVYTDTQYF.

CDR3 loop: CASSLLWSTYEQYF. The CDR3 coding sequence is TGTGCCAGCAGCCTTCTTTGGAGTACCTACGAGCAGTACTTC. The V gene is TRBV12-3 or TRBV12-4, the J gene TRBJ2-7; D call uncertain. This CDR3 comprises 14 residues. Trimming cost V 6 bases and J 2 bases, with 14 bases left between them.

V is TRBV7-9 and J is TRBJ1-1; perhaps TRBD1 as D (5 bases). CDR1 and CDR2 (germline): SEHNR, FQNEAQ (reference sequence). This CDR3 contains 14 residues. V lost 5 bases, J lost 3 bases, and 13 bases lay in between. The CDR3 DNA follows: TGTGCCAGCAGCCCCAGTTGGGGCTACACTGAAGCTTTCTTT. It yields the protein CASSPSWGYTEAFF. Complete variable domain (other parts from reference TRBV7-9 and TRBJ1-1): DTGVSQNPRHKITKRGQNVTFRCDPISEHNRLYWYRQTLGQGPEFLTYFQNEAQLEKSRLLSDRFSAERPKGSFSTLEIQRTEQGDSAMYLCASSPSWGYTEAFFGQGTRLTVV.

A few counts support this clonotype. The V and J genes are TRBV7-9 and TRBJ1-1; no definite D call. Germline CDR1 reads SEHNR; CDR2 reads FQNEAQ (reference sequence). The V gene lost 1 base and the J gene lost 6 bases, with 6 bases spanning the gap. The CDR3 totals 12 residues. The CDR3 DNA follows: TGTGCCAGCAGCTTAGGAGCAGCTGAAGCTTTCTTT. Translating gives CASSLGAAEAFF.

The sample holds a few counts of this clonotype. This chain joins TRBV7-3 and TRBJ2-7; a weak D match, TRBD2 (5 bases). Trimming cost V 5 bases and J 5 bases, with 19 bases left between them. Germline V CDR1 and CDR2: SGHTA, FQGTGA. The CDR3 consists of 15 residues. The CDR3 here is CASSPASGGRHEQYF. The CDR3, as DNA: TGTGCCAGCAGCCCCGCAAGCGGTGGGAGACACGAGCAGTACTTC.

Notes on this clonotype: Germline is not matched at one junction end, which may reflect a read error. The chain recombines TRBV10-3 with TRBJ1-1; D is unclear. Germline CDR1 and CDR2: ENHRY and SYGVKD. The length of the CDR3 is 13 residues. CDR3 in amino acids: CAVSELRNTEAFF. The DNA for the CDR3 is TGTGCCGTCAGTGAGTTAAGGAACACTGAAGCTTTCTTT.

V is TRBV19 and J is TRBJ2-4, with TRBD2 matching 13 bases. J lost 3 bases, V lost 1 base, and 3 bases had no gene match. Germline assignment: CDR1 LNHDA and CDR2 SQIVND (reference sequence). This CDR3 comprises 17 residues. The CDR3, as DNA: TGTGCCAGTAGTATAGCTGGACTAGCGGGAGTCAAAAACATTCAGTACTTC. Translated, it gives CASSIAGLAGVKNIQYF.

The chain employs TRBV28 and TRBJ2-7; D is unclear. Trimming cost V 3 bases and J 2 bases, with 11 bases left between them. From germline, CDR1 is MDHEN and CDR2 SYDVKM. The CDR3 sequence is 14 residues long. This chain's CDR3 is CASSLRTRTYEQYF. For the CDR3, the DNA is TGTGCCAGCAGTTTGAGGACGAGGACCTACGAGCAGTACTTC. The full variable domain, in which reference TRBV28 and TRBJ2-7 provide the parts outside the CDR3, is DVKVTQSSRYLVKRTGEKVFLECVQDMDHENMFWYRQDPGLGLRLIYFSYDVKMKEKGDIPEGYSVSREKKERFSLILESASTNQTSMYLCASSLRTRTYEQYFGPGTRLTVT.

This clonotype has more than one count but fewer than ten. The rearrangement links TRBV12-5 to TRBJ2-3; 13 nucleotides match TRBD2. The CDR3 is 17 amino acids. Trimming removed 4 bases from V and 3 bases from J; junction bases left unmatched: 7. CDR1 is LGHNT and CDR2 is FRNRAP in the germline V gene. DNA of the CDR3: TGTGCTAGTGGTTCCGGCACTAGCGGGAGGGCGACAGATACGCAGTATTTT. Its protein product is CASGSGTSGRATDTQYF. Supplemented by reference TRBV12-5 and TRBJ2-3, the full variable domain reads DARVTQTPRHKVTEMGQEVTMRCQPILGHNTVFWYRQTMMQGLELLAYFRNRAPLDDSGMPKDRFSAEMPDATLATLKIQPSEPRDSAVYFCASGSGTSGRATDTQYFGPGTRLTVL.

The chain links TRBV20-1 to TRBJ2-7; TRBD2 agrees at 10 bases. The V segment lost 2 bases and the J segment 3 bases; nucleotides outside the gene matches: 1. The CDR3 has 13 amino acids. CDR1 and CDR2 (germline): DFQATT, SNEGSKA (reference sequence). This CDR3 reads CSARLAGDYEQYF. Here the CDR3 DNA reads TGCAGTGCTAGACTAGCGGGGGACTACGAGCAGTACTTC.

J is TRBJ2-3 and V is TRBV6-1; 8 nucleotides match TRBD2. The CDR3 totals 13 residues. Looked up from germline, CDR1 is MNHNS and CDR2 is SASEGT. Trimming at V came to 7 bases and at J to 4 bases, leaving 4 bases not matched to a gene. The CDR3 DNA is TGTGCCAGCACCCCCGGGGGGGCAGATACGCAGTATTTT. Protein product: CASTPGGADTQYF.

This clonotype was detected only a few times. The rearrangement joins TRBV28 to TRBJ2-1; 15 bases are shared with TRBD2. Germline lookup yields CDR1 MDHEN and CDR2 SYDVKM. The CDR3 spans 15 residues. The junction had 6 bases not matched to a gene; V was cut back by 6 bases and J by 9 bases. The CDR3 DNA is TGTGCCAGCAGGATAGGACTAGCGGGAGGGGGTGAGCAGTTCTTC. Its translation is CASRIGLAGGGEQFF.

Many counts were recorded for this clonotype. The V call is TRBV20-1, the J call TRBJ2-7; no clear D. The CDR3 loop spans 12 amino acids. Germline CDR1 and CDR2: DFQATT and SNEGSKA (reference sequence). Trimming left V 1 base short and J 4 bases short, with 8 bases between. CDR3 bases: TGCAGTGCTAGAGTCGGCAGTTACGAGCAGTACTTC. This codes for CSARVGSYEQYF.

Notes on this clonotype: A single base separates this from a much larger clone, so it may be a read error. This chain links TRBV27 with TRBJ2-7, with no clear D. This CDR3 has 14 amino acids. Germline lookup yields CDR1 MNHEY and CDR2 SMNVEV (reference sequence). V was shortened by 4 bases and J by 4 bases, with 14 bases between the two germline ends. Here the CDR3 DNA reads TGTGCCAGCAGTTGGTGGTTAGGGTCGTACGAGCAGTACTTC. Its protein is CASSWWLGSYEQYF.

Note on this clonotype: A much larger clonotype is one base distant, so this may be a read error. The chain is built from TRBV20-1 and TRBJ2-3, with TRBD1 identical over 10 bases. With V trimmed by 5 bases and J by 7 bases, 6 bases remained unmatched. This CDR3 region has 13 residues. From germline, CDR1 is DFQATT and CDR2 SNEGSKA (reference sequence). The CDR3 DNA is TGCAGTGCTTGGCGACAGGGGGCAAATACGCAGTATTTT. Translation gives CSAWRQGANTQYF.

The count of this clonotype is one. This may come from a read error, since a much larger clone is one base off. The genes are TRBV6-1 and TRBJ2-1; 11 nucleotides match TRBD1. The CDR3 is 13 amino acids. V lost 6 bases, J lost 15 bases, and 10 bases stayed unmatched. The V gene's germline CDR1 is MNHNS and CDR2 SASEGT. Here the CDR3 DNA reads TGTGCCAGCAGGAACCCGGGGGGACAGGGGGGGTTCTTC. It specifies CASRNPGGQGGFF.

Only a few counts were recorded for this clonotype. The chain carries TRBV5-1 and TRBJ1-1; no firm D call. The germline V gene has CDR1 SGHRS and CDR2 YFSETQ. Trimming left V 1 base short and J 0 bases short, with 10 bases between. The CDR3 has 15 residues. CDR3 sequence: CASSLMFGLNTEAFF. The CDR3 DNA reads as TGCGCCAGCAGCTTGATGTTCGGCCTGAACACTGAAGCTTTCTTT.

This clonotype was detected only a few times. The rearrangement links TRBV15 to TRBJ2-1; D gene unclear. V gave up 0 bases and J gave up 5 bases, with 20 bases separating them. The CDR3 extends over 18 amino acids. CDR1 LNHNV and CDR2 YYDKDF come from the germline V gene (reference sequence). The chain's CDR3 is CATSRDGVFVQAHNEQFF. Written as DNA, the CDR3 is TGTGCCACCAGCAGAGATGGCGTTTTCGTTCAGGCCCACAATGAGCAGTTCTTC. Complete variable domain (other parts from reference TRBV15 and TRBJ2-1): DAMVIQNPRYQVTQFGKPVTLSCSQTLNHNVMYWYQQKSSQAPKLLFHYYDKDFNNEADTPDNFQSRRPNTSFCFLDIRSPGLGDTAMYLCATSRDGVFVQAHNEQFFGPGTRLTVL.

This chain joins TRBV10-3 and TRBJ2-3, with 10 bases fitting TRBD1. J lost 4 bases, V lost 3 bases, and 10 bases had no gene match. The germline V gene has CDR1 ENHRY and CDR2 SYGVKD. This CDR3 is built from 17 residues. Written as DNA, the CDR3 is TGTGCCATCAGTGACCGCCCCGGGACAGGGGACCCAGATACGCAGTATTTT. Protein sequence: CAISDRPGTGDPDTQYF.

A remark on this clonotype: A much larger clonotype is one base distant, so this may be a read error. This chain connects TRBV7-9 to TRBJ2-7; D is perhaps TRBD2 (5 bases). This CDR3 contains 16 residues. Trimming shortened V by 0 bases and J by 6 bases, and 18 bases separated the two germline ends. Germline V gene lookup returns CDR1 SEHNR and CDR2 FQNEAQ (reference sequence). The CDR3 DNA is TGTGCCAGCAGCTTAGCAGATAGCGTGCGCCTCGGCGAGCAGTACTTC. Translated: CASSLADSVRLGEQYF.

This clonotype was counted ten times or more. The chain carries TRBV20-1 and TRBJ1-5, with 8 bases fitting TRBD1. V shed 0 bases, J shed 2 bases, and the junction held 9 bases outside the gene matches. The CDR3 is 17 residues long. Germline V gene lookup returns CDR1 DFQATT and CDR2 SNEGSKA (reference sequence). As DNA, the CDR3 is TGCAGTGCTAGAGAGGCAGGGGGCCTGGGTGGCAATCAGCCCCAGCATTTT. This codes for CSAREAGGLGGNQPQHF.

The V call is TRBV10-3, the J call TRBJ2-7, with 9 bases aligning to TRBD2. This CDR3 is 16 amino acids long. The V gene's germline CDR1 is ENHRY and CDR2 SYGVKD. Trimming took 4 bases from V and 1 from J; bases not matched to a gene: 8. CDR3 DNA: TGTGCCATCAGTGTAAGACTAGCGGACCCTTCCTACGAGCAGTACTTC. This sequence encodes CAISVRLADPSYEQYF.

The CDR3 sequence is CASSVPLAGFTDTQYF. As DNA, the CDR3 is TGTGCCAGCAGTGTCCCCCTAGCGGGATTCACAGATACGCAGTATTTT. V and J are TRBV2 and TRBJ2-3; 9 bases are a match to TRBD2. The junction had 7 bases not matched to a gene; V was cut back by 4 bases and J by 2 bases. The CDR3 runs to 16 residues. CDR1 SNHLY and CDR2 FYNNEI come from the germline V gene.

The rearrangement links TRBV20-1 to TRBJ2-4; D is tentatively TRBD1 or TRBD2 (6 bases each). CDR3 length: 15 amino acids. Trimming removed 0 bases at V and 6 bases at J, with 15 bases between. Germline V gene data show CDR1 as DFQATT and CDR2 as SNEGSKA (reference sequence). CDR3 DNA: TGCAGTGCTAGAGATTACGACGGGGGCCTAAACATTCAGTACTTC. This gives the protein CSARDYDGGLNIQYF.

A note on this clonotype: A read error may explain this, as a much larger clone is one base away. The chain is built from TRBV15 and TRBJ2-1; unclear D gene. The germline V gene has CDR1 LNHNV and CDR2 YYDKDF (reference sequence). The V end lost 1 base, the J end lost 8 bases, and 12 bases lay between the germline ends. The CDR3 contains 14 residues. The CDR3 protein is CATSRGNPFHEQFF. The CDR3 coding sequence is TGTGCCACCAGCAGAGGAAACCCTTTCCATGAGCAGTTCTTC.

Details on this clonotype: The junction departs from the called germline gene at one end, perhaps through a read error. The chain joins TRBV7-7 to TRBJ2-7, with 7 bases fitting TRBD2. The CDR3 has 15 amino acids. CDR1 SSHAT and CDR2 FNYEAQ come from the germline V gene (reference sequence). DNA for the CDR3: TGTGCTAGCAGCTTATCGGGGGGAGCAATCTACGAGCAGTACTTC. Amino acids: CASSLSGGAIYEQYF.